This T cell receptor (beta chain) was documented in a study of T cell responses to AZD1222 COVID-19 vaccine (dated by TCRdb to the early 2020s). Broadly, across the study: A total of 230 or so trial participants underwent TCR sequencing, of whom about 210 received two doses of AZD1222 and 26 received two doses of the MenACWY control vaccine. Trial participants were enrolled by age into 18-55, 56-69 and 70-plus year subgroups, with approximately 150, 30 and 60 TCR-sequenced participants respectively. The research as a whole found: A significant rise in spike-specific TCR breadth and depth was observed after two AZD1222 doses relative to day 0 and relative to MenACWY recipients. Participants were mostly white British and included more females than males, and it was suggested by the authors that clonal diversity may have been underestimated. Only six AZD1222 recipients were SARS-CoV-2 seropositive at baseline, limiting conclusions about previously exposed vaccinees. Because no day 14 peak-response samples were available, the repertoires could be characterized only after the peak T cell response. Vaccine-associated CD4 TCRs spanned the whole spike protein, with dominant responses in regions 160-218 and 743-854. In the small 56-69-year group, the increase in depth fell short of significance, most likely because of low power. Reportedly, close to half of the unique spike-specific TCRs recognized epitopes lying outside the regions that are mutated in the B.1.351 and B.1.1.7 variants.

The CDR3 regions of human TCRbeta chains were subjected to immunosequencing. The authors processed their data as follows. Repertoire TCRs were checked for matches against a reference library of SARS-CoV-2-specific TCRs that had been generated using the MIRA antigen-specificity platform. Breadth was defined as the fraction of unique TCRs that were SARS-CoV-2-associated. Depth was defined as the fraction of total T cells that were SARS-CoV-2-associated. Each spike-specific TCR was assigned to its reactive spike region and to a CD4 or CD8 class using the MIRA data. Log10-transformed breadth and depth values were compared by one-way ANOVA with Sidak's multiple comparisons tests. In its TCRdb copy, this immuneACCESS table keeps in-frame sequences only and misses some clones. Where compared with another copy, unresolved V genes explain less than half of these, and the others have no known cause. For V, J and clone size, that table is used; D and trimming come from the DNA. This sample comprises about 120,000 clones, just over 90% of them detected only once. Jointly, the top ten make up approximately 0.98% of the sample.

This sample's time point label indicates: about 28 days (+/-7) after the second vaccine dose. AZD1222 recipients with second doses at about 4 weeks or about 12 weeks were pooled, because spike-specific TCR depth and breadth did not differ between schedules. Vaccinee samples came from UK trials COV001 and COV002, including a single-blind randomized controlled phase 2/3 trial of AZD1222 (ChAdOx1 nCoV-19) in healthy adults. For TCRbeta chain sequencing, PBMC samples from trial participants were taken at day 0 and at day 28 after the second dose. A remark on this clone: Its antigen is currently not known. No much larger clonotype is one base removed from it; base qualities were not supplied.

This TCR was sampled from an adult who received the AZD1222 COVID-19 vaccine. The sequencing here drew on peripheral blood, taken 28 days after the second AZD1222 dose.

The sequence in DNA is TGCGCCAGCAGCACCGGGACGTCGTCTAGCACAGATACGCAGTATTTT. Its protein product is CASSTGTSSSTDTQYF. Recombination connected TRBV5-1 to TRBJ2-3, with the D gene possibly TRBD1 or TRBD2, each one fitting 5 bases. At the junction V is shortened by 4 bases and J by 0 bases, with 15 bases in between. Including the terminal cysteine and phenylalanine, the CDR3 comprises 16 residues. The sequence is cut down to CDR3 DNA, 48 bases in frame from base 1. The germline V gene specifies SGHRS as CDR1 and YFSETQ as CDR2.